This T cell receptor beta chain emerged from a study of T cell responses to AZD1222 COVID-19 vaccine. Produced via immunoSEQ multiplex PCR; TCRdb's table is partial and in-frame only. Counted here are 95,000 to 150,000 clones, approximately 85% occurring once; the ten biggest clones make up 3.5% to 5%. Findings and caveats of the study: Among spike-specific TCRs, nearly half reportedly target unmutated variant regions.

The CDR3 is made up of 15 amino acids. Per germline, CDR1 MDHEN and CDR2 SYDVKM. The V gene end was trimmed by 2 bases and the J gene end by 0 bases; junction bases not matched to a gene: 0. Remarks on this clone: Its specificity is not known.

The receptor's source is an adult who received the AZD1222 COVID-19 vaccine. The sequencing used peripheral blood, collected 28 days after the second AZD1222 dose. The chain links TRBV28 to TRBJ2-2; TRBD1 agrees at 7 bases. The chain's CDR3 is CASSLDRANTGELFF. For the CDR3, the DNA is TGTGCCAGCAGTTTAGACAGGGCGAACACCGGGGAGCTGTTTTTT.